This T cell receptor beta chain was sequenced during a study of blood T cell repertoires in COVID-19. In the study overall: Donors in the United States, Italy and Spain gave samples during acute or convalescent COVID-19. In each case, the material was cDNA or gDNA derived from T cells, B-cell-depleted T cells, or PBMCs.

As processed by the authors: Amplification from reference gene primers served as the basis for estimated nucleated cell counts. Some clones are missing from TCRdb's copy, which holds only in-frame ones; the method was immunoSEQ multiplex PCR. That table gives V, J and clone size, and the DNA gave D and trimming. The sample yields about 74,000 clones, 84% seen once. Germline CDR1 and CDR2: LGHDT and YNNKEL (reference sequence). The CDR3 consists of 14 residues. Trimming took 1 base from V and 8 from J, leaving 11 bases between them. The TCR was taken from a man aged 50 to 60 with active COVID-19. The sequenced sample consisted of peripheral blood. The chain has TRBV3-1 (or the pseudogene TRBV3-2) and TRBJ1-4; D remains unclear. CDR3 sequence reads: CASSQGFEEEKLFF. Written as DNA, the CDR3 is TGTGCCAGCAGCCAAGGATTTGAGGAGGAAAAACTGTTTTTT.